A single sample gave rise to the 18 T cell receptor beta chains below, sequenced in a study of T cell clonotyping in hematopoietic cell transplantation. The time point is: recipient sample about 28 days before transplant, after cytoreduction. TCRdb keeps only in-frame clones here, not all; method: immunoSEQ multiplex PCR. In the table there are approximately 44,000 clones, roughly 80% of which are singletons. Material: peripheral blood mononuclear cells, obtained before stem cell transplant. The receptor set was obtained from a man aged 55 to 70 with myelodysplastic syndrome. Some clones in this sample may be carry-over from other donors' samples.

V gene TRBV27 combines with J gene TRBJ1-6; 8 bases map to TRBD1. Trimming took 6 bases from V and 6 from J; bases not matched to a gene: 4. This CDR3 has 14 residues. The germline CDR1 and CDR2 sequences are MNHEY and SMNVEV (reference sequence). The CDR3 sequence is CASSGGQANSPLHF. CDR3 sequence (DNA): TGTGCCAGCAGCGGGGGACAGGCTAATTCACCCCTCCACTTT.

The V gene is TRBV5-1, the J gene TRBJ1-1; 7 nucleotides align to TRBD1. Germline CDR1 SGHRS, CDR2 YFSETQ. The CDR3 runs to 12 residues. V shed 2 bases, J shed 5 bases, and the junction held 0 bases outside the gene matches. CDR3 sequence (DNA): TGCGCCAGCAGCTTACAGGGGACTGAAGCTTTCTTT. Translation: CASSLQGTEAFF.

V is TRBV30 and J is TRBJ2-5; 11 bases agree with TRBD1. V lost 2 bases to trimming and J lost 4 bases; unmatched junction nucleotides: 6. Germline V gives CDR1 GTSNPN, CDR2 SVGIG (reference sequence). The CDR3 contains 15 residues. DNA of the CDR3: TGTGCCTGGAGTACCGGGACAGGGGGAAGAGAGACCCAGTACTTC. Residues: CAWSTGTGGRETQYF.

The chain employs TRBV10-1 and TRBJ2-3; D unclear. V was clipped by 10 bases and J by 5 bases, with 13 bases between them. Germline loops: CDR1 WNHNN, CDR2 SYGVQD (reference sequence). The CDR3 runs to 12 residues. CDR3 in amino acids: CATSANQDTQYF. The CDR3, as DNA: TGCGCCACTTCAGCGAATCAAGATACGCAGTATTTT.

The rearrangement joins TRBV5-1 to TRBJ1-1, with D possibly matching TRBD1 (6 bases). CDR3 length: 15 residues. Trimming removed 0 bases at V and 1 base at J, with 10 bases between. The germline CDR1 and CDR2 sequences are SGHRS and YFSETQ. The CDR3 DNA sequence: TGCGCCAGCAGCTTGGGCCGGGGGGCGAACACTGAAGCTTTCTTT. Its translation is CASSLGRGANTEAFF. The full variable domain, its missing parts supplied by reference TRBV5-1 and TRBJ1-1, is KAGVTQTPRYLIKTRGQQVTLSCSPISGHRSVSWYQQTPGQGLQFLFEYFSETQRNKGNFPGRFSGRQFSNSRSEMNVSTLELGDSALYLCASSLGRGANTEAFFGQGTRLTVV.

The V and J genes are TRBV7-2 and TRBJ2-4; a possible D gene is TRBD2 (5 bases). CDR1 and CDR2 from the germline V gene are SGHTA and FQGNSA. This CDR3 contains 14 residues. Trimming pared 1 base from V and 7 bases from J, leaving 11 bases between. The chain's CDR3 is CASSLDGVANIQYF. The CDR3 DNA is TGTGCCAGCAGCTTAGACGGGGTGGCGAACATTCAGTACTTC.

The V gene is TRBV11-1, the J gene TRBJ2-1, with 10 bases aligning to TRBD2. CDR1 SGHAT and CDR2 FQDESV come from the germline V gene (reference sequence). Trimming at V came to 4 bases and at J to 7 bases, leaving 10 bases not matched to a gene. The CDR3 spans 16 residues. The CDR3: CASSSPAGGPYNEQFF. CDR3 nucleotides: TGTGCCAGCAGCTCCCCAGCGGGGGGGCCGTATAATGAGCAGTTCTTC.

This chain connects TRBV13 to TRBJ2-7, with D tentatively TRBD1 or TRBD2 (6 bases each). The CDR3 loop spans 16 amino acids. The germline CDR1 and CDR2 sequences are PRHDT and FYEKMQ (reference sequence). Trimming took 0 bases from V and 6 from J, leaving 18 bases between them. The CDR3 coding sequence is TGTGCCAGCAGCTTAGGCCCCGCTGCCGGGGGCGGCGAGCAGTACTTC. Translated: CASSLGPAAGGGEQYF.

V is TRBV7-3 and J is TRBJ1-3, with D perhaps matching TRBD1 (5 bases). The germline CDR1 and CDR2 sequences are SGHTA and FQGTGA. V lost 5 bases, J lost 2 bases, and 10 bases lay in between. The length of the CDR3 is 14 residues. CDR3: CASSPGDTGNTIYF. The CDR3 nucleotides read TGTGCCAGCAGCCCGGGGGATACTGGAAACACCATATATTTT. The full variable domain, its missing parts supplied by reference TRBV7-3 and TRBJ1-3, is GAGVSQTPSNKVTEKGKYVELRCDPISGHTALYWYRQSLGQGPEFLIYFQGTGAADDSGLPNDRFFAVRPEGSVSTLKIQRTERGDSAVYLCASSPGDTGNTIYFGEGSWLTVV.

This clone was seen more than once but under ten times. As DNA, the CDR3 is TGTGCCAGCAGGATAGGGACCTCTGGAAACACCATATATTTT. Encoded protein: CASRIGTSGNTIYF. This chain uses TRBV6-5 with TRBJ1-3; TRBD1 is a possible D gene (5 bases). V dropped 6 bases and J dropped 0 bases, with 9 bases sitting between them. The CDR3 has 14 residues. Germline V CDR1 and CDR2: MNHEY, SVGAGI.

This clone was counted only a few times. The chain combines TRBV5-1 with TRBJ2-7, with 10 bases lining up with TRBD1. Per germline, CDR1 SGHRS and CDR2 YFSETQ. The CDR3 covers 14 residues. V trimming: 6 bases; J trimming: 5 bases; junction bases outside the gene matches: 8. The CDR3 DNA follows: TGCGCCAGCAACCGTTTAGGGACAGGGGACGAGCAGTACTTC. Translated: CASNRLGTGDEQYF.

The chain carries TRBV30 and TRBJ1-1, with 11 positions matching TRBD1. Trimming cost V 5 bases and J 0 bases; bases outside gene matches: 2. Germline loops: CDR1 GTSNPN, CDR2 SVGIG (reference sequence). The CDR3 has 14 amino acids. CDR3 in DNA: TGTGCCTGGGGGACAGGGGGTATGAACACTGAAGCTTTCTTT. As protein: CAWGTGGMNTEAFF.

The chain employs TRBV28 and TRBJ1-2; no reliable D call. The germline V gene encodes CDR1 MDHEN and CDR2 SYDVKM. Trimming took 1 base from V and 4 from J, leaving 13 bases between them. The CDR3 has 15 amino acids. CDR3 in DNA: TGTGCCAGCAGTTTATCTTCGGCAGGAGGCTATGGCTACACCTTC. This gives the protein CASSLSSAGGYGYTF.

The chain is built from TRBV29-1 and TRBJ1-2, with D maybe TRBD1 (6 bases). CDR3 length: 12 amino acids. V lost 3 bases and J 7 bases, leaving 12 bases between the germline ends. Germline V gives CDR1 SQVTM, CDR2 ANQGSEA. CDR3 DNA: TGCAGCGTTGACAGGGCGGGGGCTGGCTACACCTTC. It codes for CSVDRAGAGYTF.

The rearrangement uses TRBV5-6 and TRBJ1-1; no firm D call. The germline V and J ends were trimmed by 2 bases and 1 base, with 12 bases remaining between them. Germline loops: CDR1 SGHDT, CDR2 YYEEEE. This CDR3 region has 15 residues. CDR3 nucleotides: TGTGCCAGCAGCTTAAGGGTAAGCGAGAACACTGAAGCTTTCTTT. Residues: CASSLRVSENTEAFF.

The V gene is TRBV7-2, the J gene TRBJ2-7; 7 bases map to TRBD1. The CDR3 is 15 amino acids. The junction had 8 bases not matched to a gene; V was cut back by 6 bases and J by 0 bases. CDR1 is SGHTA, CDR2 FQGNSA, per germline. The CDR3 loop reads CASSFNWDSSYEQYF. The CDR3 DNA follows: TGTGCCAGCAGTTTTAACTGGGACAGCTCCTACGAGCAGTACTTC. Variable domain in full (rest from reference TRBV7-2 and TRBJ2-7): GAGVSQSPSNKVTEKGKDVELRCDPISGHTALYWYRQSLGQGLEFLIYFQGNSAPDKSGLPSDRFSAERTGGSVSTLTIQRTQQEDSAVYLCASSFNWDSSYEQYFGPGTRLTVT.

CDR3 amino acids: CASRGPGMSNQPQHF. In DNA, the CDR3 is TGTGCCAGCAGGGGACCCGGGATGAGCAATCAGCCCCAGCATTTT. This rearrangement joins TRBV27 to TRBJ1-5, with D maybe TRBD1 (5 bases). Germline CDR1 and CDR2: MNHEY and SMNVEV (reference sequence). V was trimmed by 6 bases and J by 1 base, leaving 13 bases between them. CDR3 length equals 15 residues.

The chain employs TRBV6-6 and TRBJ2-2, with 12 bases that match TRBD2. Trimming took 8 bases from V and 7 from J; bases not matched to a gene: 5. The CDR3 is made up of 14 amino acids. CDR1 is MNHNY and CDR2 is SVGAGI in the germline V gene (reference sequence). The CDR3: CASGTSGLGGELFF. DNA for the CDR3: TGTGCCAGCGGGACTAGCGGGTTAGGCGGGGAGCTGTTTTTT.